These 2 T cell receptor beta chains were sequenced from one sample in a study of T-cell memory formation after mild COVID-19. TCRdb itself ran the 5' RACE reads through MiXCR, one entry per CDR3 protein. Here the sample spans 550,000 to 600,000 distinct CDR3 sequences, 15% to 20% being singletons. Sequenced: PBMCs or a T cell subset sorted from them (not recorded which). Every receptor here comes from an adult woman who had mild COVID-19 (a few samples of this study predate the infection). Cell type and time point are not known.

This chain joins TRBV5-1 and TRBJ2-7, with 7 bases that match TRBD1. Unmatched junction bases numbered 8, after V lost 4 bases and J lost 7 bases. The CDR3 has 13 amino acids. Looked up from germline, CDR1 is SGHRS and CDR2 is YFSETQ. The CDR3 loop reads CASSRGDRREQYF. DNA for the CDR3: TGCGCCAGCAGCCGAGGGGACAGAAGGGAGCAGTACTTC.

For this clonotype: The germline gene is not matched at one end of the junction; a read error may be the cause. The chain employs TRBV7-8 and TRBJ2-5; possibly TRBD2 for D (6 bases). Germline V CDR1 and CDR2: SGHVS, FQNEAQ. The length of the CDR3 is 16 residues. The CDR3 DNA reads TGTGCCAGCAGCTCGGCTCCAGAGGGCCCTCGGGAGACCCAGTACTTT. It yields the protein CASSSAPEGPRETQYF.